A selection of T cell receptor beta chains follows, all from one sample in a study of vaccination effects on CD4 cells after COVID-19. Clones were sequenced by immunoSEQ multiplex PCR, and TCRdb holds only the in-frame ones, with some missing. The sample shows under 80,000 clones, roughly 73% of them seen only once. Their target antigens are unknown. The sample in question was CD4+ T cells from PBMCs cultured with HIV peptides, obtained before COVID-19 vaccination. The receptors stem from a human donor who had a prior SARS-CoV-2 infection. Each CDR3 is given without its conserved first and last residue.

V gene	J gene	CDR3 protein
TRBV7-8	TRBJ2-1	ASSLGGREQF
TRBV6-5	TRBJ1-2	ASRIWYGYT
TRBV6-5	TRBJ1-1	ASSDRGRNTEAF
TRBV20-1	TRBJ1-2	SATDRGQGYT
TRBV5-1	TRBJ2-5	ASSYLTGQAQY
TRBV3-1/TRBV3-2	TRBJ1-1	ASSLNRDPNTEAF
TRBV3-1/TRBV3-2	TRBJ2-1	ASSQSRGGYNEQF
TRBV6-6	TRBJ2-7	ATRLAGGYEQY
TRBV5-1	TRBJ1-4	ASSLVHRGPFEDNEKLF
TRBV5-1	TRBJ2-1	ASSSTGRVEQF
TRBV18	TRBJ1-1	ASSPIPSGTEAF
TRBV6-5	TRBJ2-2	ASSYSTGELF
TRBV2	TRBJ2-5	ASSPWTSQETQY
TRBV3-1/TRBV3-2	TRBJ2-7	ASSQGPGAPYW
TRBV6-5	TRBJ2-2	AAGGTSLGTGELF
TRBV5-1	TRBJ2-7	ASSYYEQY
TRBV6-5	TRBJ2-7	AILGPGRIYEQY
TRBV7-9	TRBJ2-3	ASSLQQLAIGDTQY
TRBV6-6	TRBJ2-7	ASSGTFSYEQY
TRBV7-9	TRBJ1-2	ASSLGPDDGYT
TRBV5-4	TRBJ2-7	ASSLRTGIYEQY
TRBV30	TRBJ1-5	AWSPLGNQPQH
TRBV11-3	TRBJ1-1	ASSLVSNTEAF
TRBV15	TRBJ1-5	ATSRAGTDNQPQH
TRBV19	TRBJ2-3	ASSIRAEDTQY
TRBV2	TRBJ2-1	ASSEVRVASYNEQF
TRBV4-1	TRBJ2-5	ASSLGTSGGQETQY
TRBV19	TRBJ2-5	ASSPYRGQGETQY
TRBV6-5	TRBJ1-1	ASSFYRGGTEAF
TRBV5-1	TRBJ1-2	ASSLKRGRDGYT
TRBV6-5	TRBJ1-1	ASSYVGGEVTAF
TRBV5-5	TRBJ2-2	ASSLREWTGELF